The 20 T cell receptor beta chains in this list originate from one sample, sequenced in a study of T cell repertoires in cytomegalovirus infection. MiXCR, applied by TCRdb to the reads, yields one record per CDR3 protein. The data hold over 250,000 distinct CDR3 sequences, with 22% observed a single time. These TCRs are of unknown antigen specificity. Sequenced material: cultured PBMCs, taken from culture after CMV antigen stimulation. The receptors stem from a human donor in good health (CMV status not recorded). Some clones in this sample may be carry-over from other donors' samples.

This clonotype has ten or more counts. The V call is TRBV4-3, the J call TRBJ1-1; D gene ambiguous. The CDR3 has 16 amino acids. V shed 0 bases and J shed 6 bases, with 17 bases lying between them. Germline V lookup: CDR1 LGHNA, CDR2 YSLEER. The CDR3 is CASSQDVVGSRPEAFF. The CDR3 nucleotides are TGCGCCAGCAGCCAAGACGTAGTGGGGAGCAGGCCTGAAGCTTTCTTT.

J is TRBJ1-1 and V is TRBV6-6; D call uncertain. The length of the CDR3 is 15 residues. In germline, CDR1 is MNHNY, CDR2 SVGAGI (reference sequence). Trimming pared 7 bases from V and 4 bases from J, leaving 19 bases between. CDR3 coding DNA: TGTGCCAGCACTCCCGATTGGGCCGCGGGCACTGAAGCTTTCTTT. This translates into CASTPDWAAGTEAFF.

The chain couples TRBV11-2 to TRBJ2-2; D gene ambiguous. Trimming stripped 2 bases from V and 1 base from J, with 8 bases between. Germline CDR1 reads SGHAT; CDR2 reads FQNNGV. The CDR3 loop spans 15 amino acids. This chain's CDR3 is CASSLRGRNTGELFF. The CDR3 coding sequence is TGTGCCAGCAGCTTACGCGGCCGGAACACCGGGGAGCTGTTTTTT.

The V and J genes are TRBV7-8 and TRBJ2-7; D is perhaps TRBD1 (6 bases). This CDR3 region has 14 residues. V was shortened by 5 bases and J by 3 bases, with 14 bases between the two germline ends. In germline, CDR1 is SGHVS, CDR2 FQNEAQ. The CDR3 bases are TGTGCCAGCAGCCACTATACAGGGTACTACGAGCAGTACGTC. Encoded protein: CASSHYTGYYEQYV.

This clonotype was counted at least ten times. J is TRBJ2-1 and V is TRBV19; D unclear. Looked up from germline, CDR1 is LNHDA and CDR2 is SQIVND (reference sequence). This CDR3 has 14 residues. V was clipped by 4 bases and J by 10 bases, with 17 bases between them. CDR3 nucleotides: TGTGCCAGTAGTAACCTGGCGGTCCTGACGGAGCAGTTCTTC. Protein: CASSNLAVLTEQFF.

The genes are TRBV12-3 or TRBV12-4 and TRBJ1-1; maybe TRBD1 (5 bases). The ends were cut back, 6 bases at V and 4 bases at J, with 12 bases in the middle. This CDR3 spans 13 amino acids. CDR3 coding DNA: TGTGCCAGCAGGCTGATCGGGGGCACTGAAGCTTTCTTT. Translation gives CASRLIGGTEAFF.

The V gene is TRBV12-3 or TRBV12-4, the J gene TRBJ1-4, with unresolved D. Trimming cost V 1 base and J 3 bases, with 12 bases left between them. This CDR3 has 16 residues. The CDR3 DNA reads TGTGCCAGCAGTTTAGGTCAGCTGGCAGCTAATGAAAAACTGTTTTTT. The encoded protein is CASSLGQLAANEKLFF.

This clonotype was observed a few times. Relative to the germline gene, one junction end is altered; a read error may explain this. The CDR3 nucleotides are TGTGCCAGCAGTTACTCGTGGACTAGCGGGTTCTCTTCCTTC. This encodes CASSYSWTSGFSSF. V and J are TRBV6-8 and TRBJ2-7; 11 nucleotides line up with TRBD2. Germline lookup yields CDR1 MNHGY and CDR2 SAAAGT. The length of the CDR3 is 14 residues.

V is TRBV19 and J is TRBJ2-5; 9 bases are a match to TRBD2. Trimming cost V 6 bases and J 7 bases; bases outside gene matches: 15. CDR3 length: 16 amino acids. Germline CDR1 LNHDA, CDR2 SQIVND (reference sequence). The CDR3 loop is CASRSPAGGPHGTQYF. The CDR3 bases are TGTGCCAGTAGATCCCCAGCGGGAGGCCCTCACGGGACCCAGTACTTC.

The sample holds many counts of this clonotype. J is TRBJ2-1 and V is TRBV7-2; D not certain. CDR1 SGHTA and CDR2 FQGNSA come from the germline V gene. CDR3 length equals 13 residues. V was trimmed by 3 bases and J by 9 bases, leaving 12 bases between them. CDR3 region: CASSLVGLGEQFF. CDR3 DNA sequence: TGTGCCAGCAGCTTGGTAGGGTTGGGTGAGCAGTTCTTC.

This chain uses TRBV12-3 or TRBV12-4 with TRBJ2-7, with D hard to call. V was shortened by 5 bases and J by 5 bases, with 16 bases between the two germline ends. The CDR3 runs 14 residues. The CDR3 DNA follows: TGTGCCAGCAGTACCAAGACCGAGACTGACGAGCAGTACGTC. Translation: CASSTKTETDEQYV.

CDR3 coding DNA: TGTGCCAGCAGTCAGAGACTAGCGGGAGGGCCACCAAATGAGCAGTTCTTC. Amino acid sequence: CASSQRLAGGPPNEQFF. V gene TRBV6-6 combines with J gene TRBJ2-1; 14 nucleotides agree with TRBD2. Germline CDR1 is MNHNY and CDR2 is SVGAGI (reference sequence). J was trimmed by 7 bases and V by 5 bases; bases with no gene match: 10. CDR3 size: 17 residues.

This clonotype was seen a few times. This chain connects TRBV12-3 or TRBV12-4 to TRBJ2-2; D ambiguous. The germline V and J ends were trimmed by 4 bases and 2 bases, with 8 bases remaining between them. The length of the CDR3 is 14 residues. CDR3 loop: CASSSFSNTGELFF. CDR3 nucleotides: TGTGCCAGCAGTTCTTTCAGCAACACCGGGGAGCTGTTTTTT.

This clonotype appeared a few times. The V and J genes are TRBV27 and TRBJ2-7; D might be TRBD1 or TRBD2, each matching 6 bases. Per germline, CDR1 MNHEY and CDR2 SMNVEV (reference sequence). The CDR3 runs 14 residues. Between the trimmed V and J ends, which lost 5 bases and 4 bases, there was a span of 15 bases. This CDR3 reads CASSRSGQGYEQYF. The CDR3 DNA reads as TGTGCCAGCAGTCGGAGCGGGCAGGGGTACGAGCAGTACTTC.

The V call is TRBV18, the J call TRBJ1-3; D is unresolved. Looked up from germline, CDR1 is KGHSH and CDR2 is LQKENI. Trimming left V 2 bases short and J 0 bases short, with 8 bases between. The CDR3 extends over 15 amino acids. The CDR3 DNA reads as TGTGCCAGCTCACCAAGGCAGAGCTCTGGAAACACCATATATTTT. Translation: CASSPRQSSGNTIYF.

As DNA, the CDR3 is TGTGCCAGCAGCCCAGCCGGGACTATTGGAAATGAAAAACTGTTTTTT. It yields the protein CASSPAGTIGNEKLFF. The chain recombines TRBV7-9 with TRBJ1-4; D might be TRBD1 (5 bases). Trimming took off 5 bases at V and 5 bases at J, with 18 bases between the two ends. Germline CDR1 reads SEHNR; CDR2 reads FQNEAQ (reference sequence). This CDR3 has 16 amino acids.

The gene calls are TRBV20-1 and TRBJ2-3, with TRBD2 matching over 7 bases. The germline CDR1 and CDR2 sequences are DFQATT and SNEGSKA (reference sequence). This CDR3 is built from 15 residues. J gave up 4 bases and V 0 bases, and 7 bases lay outside the gene matches. For the CDR3, the DNA is TGCAGTGCTAGAGATGGGGGGGGGTCATCAGATACGCAGTATTTT. As protein: CSARDGGGSSDTQYF.

This clonotype was picked up a small number of times. The chain employs TRBV14 and TRBJ2-5, with 8 bases matching TRBD1. The CDR3 totals 15 residues. V lost 4 bases to trimming and J lost 3 bases; unmatched junction nucleotides: 7. CDR1 and CDR2 (germline): SGHDN, FVKESK. This CDR3 is CASSPVKDREETQYF. The CDR3 nucleotides read TGTGCCAGCAGCCCCGTAAAGGACAGGGAAGAGACCCAGTACTTC.

This rearrangement joins TRBV7-6 to TRBJ2-1, with TRBD2 identical over 16 bases. Germline lookup yields CDR1 SGHVS and CDR2 FNYEAQ. Germline trimming cut 5 bases from V and 4 bases from J; bases unmatched to any gene: 8. The CDR3 covers 18 residues. The CDR3 reads CASSQGLAGGGSYNEQFF. DNA of the CDR3: TGTGCCAGCAGCCAGGGACTAGCGGGAGGGGGGTCGTACAATGAGCAGTTCTTC.

This clonotype was recorded many times. The V and J genes are TRBV4-3 and TRBJ2-3, with unresolved D. This CDR3 is built from 16 residues. The germline V and J ends were trimmed by 0 bases and 6 bases, with 16 bases remaining between them. Germline CDR1 LGHNA, CDR2 YSLEER. The CDR3 nucleotides are TGCGCCAGCAGCCAAGATATTGCCGGGCCGCGGGATACGCAGTATTTT. Residues: CASSQDIAGPRDTQYF.